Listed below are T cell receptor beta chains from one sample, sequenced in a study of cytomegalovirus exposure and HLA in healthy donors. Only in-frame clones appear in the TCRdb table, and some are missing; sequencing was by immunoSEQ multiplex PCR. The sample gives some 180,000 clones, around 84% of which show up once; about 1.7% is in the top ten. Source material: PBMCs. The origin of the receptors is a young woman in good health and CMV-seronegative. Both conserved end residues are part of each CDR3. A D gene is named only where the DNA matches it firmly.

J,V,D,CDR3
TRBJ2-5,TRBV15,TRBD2,CATSTATSAQETQYF
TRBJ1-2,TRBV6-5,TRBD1,CASSRTGGAYDGYTF
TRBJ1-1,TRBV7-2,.,CASSPSGGYNTEAFF
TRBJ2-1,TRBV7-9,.,CASSRSSYNEQFF
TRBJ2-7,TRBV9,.,CASSLSGYEQYF
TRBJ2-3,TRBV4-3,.,CASSQEARVMPDTQYF
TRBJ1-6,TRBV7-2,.,CASSFLGGNSPLHF
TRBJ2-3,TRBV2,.,CASSEIYSSEDTQYF
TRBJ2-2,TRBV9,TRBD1,CASRQGADTGELFF
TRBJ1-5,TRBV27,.,CASSPGRGGYQPQHF
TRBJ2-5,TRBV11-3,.,CASSDGGGQETQYF
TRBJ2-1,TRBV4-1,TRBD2,CASSQTAGGLGGNEQFF
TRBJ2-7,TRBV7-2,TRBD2,CASSLPGRELGEQYF
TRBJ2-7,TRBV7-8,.,CFFKQKAAYEQYF
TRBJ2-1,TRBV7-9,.,CASRWGDSYNEQFF
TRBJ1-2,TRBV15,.,CATSPSVGGENYGYTF
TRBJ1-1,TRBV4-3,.,CASSQDAGVNTEAFF
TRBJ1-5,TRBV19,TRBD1,CASRRRRETGGNPSNQPQHF
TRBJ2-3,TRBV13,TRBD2,CASSFPPSGPDTQYF
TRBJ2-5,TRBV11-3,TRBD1,CASSQSRQGANQETQYF
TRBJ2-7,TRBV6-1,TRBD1,CASIRTGPTYEQYF
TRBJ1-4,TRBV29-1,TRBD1,CSVTGTGFEKLFF
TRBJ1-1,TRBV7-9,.,CASSFPGGGTEAFF
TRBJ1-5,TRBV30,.,CAWSVRRDQPQHF
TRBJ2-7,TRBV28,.,CASSLPSVIYEQYF
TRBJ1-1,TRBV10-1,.,CASSESILQITEAFF
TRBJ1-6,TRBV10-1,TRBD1,CASSPGTGASPLHF
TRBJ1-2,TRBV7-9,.,CASSLEGGGYGYTF
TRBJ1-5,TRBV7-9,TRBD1,CASALLGRGQSQPQHF
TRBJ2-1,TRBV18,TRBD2,CASSPPSSGSLNEQFF
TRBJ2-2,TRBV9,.,CASSSDSYTGELFF
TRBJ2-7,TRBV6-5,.,CASSYSIGSDWYEQYF
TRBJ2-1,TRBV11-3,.,CASSTTGPSYNEQFF
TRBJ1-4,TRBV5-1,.,CASGGGLGSEKLFF
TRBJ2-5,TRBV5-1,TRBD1,CASSARQGKSETQYF
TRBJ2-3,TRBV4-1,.,CASSHKVLGDTQYF
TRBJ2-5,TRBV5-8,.,CASINFQGAGVETQYF
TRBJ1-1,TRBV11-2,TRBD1,CASSLVGGGTGTDGAFF
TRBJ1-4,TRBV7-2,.,CASSLTGTRTNEKLFF
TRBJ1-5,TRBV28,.,CASSRWGDQPQHF
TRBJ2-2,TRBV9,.,CASSVAGAAGELFF
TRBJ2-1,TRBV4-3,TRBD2,CASSPGLAGMSSYNEQFF
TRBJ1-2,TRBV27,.,CASSSRGTIMGGTNYGYTF
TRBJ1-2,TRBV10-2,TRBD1,CASSGTGDYGYTF
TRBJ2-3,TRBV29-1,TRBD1,CSGTQGDSTDTQYF
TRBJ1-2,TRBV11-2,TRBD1,CASNSIGTANYGYTF
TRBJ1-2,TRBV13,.,CASSLVLGADANYGYTF
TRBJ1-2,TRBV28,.,CASSPPFYGYTF
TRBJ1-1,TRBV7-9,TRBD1,CSSSLATGGPTEAFF
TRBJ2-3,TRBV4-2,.,CASSQVSPTSTDTQYF
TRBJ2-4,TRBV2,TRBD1,CASNFYTGDQYF